This TCR beta chain was documented in a study of shared clonotypes between healthy human individuals. Overall study findings and caveats: Sharing of clonotypes among donors was expected to vary with sequencing depth. Naive subsets typically showed greater estimated richness than memory subsets.

Points on this clone: Its target is not known.

The study enrolled healthy HIV-negative adults without recent acute infections or vaccinations as donors. Trimming took 5 bases from V and 0 from J; bases not matched to a gene: 4. This CDR3 comprises 15 residues. The germline V gene has CDR1 SGHAT and CDR2 FQNNGV. Some clones are missing from TCRdb's copy, which holds only in-frame ones; the method was immunoSEQ multiplex PCR. The table lists 850,000 to 1,200,000 clones, about 76% of them singletons. Sequencing was carried out using memory CD4+ T cells sorted from blood. The subset here: CD45RA-negative fraction. The TCR sequence derives from a man between 18 and 35 years old in good health. This chain uses TRBV11-2 with TRBJ2-5, with 9 positions matching TRBD2. In DNA form, the CDR3 reads TGTGCCAGCAGCACCCGACTAGCGGACCAAGAGACCCAGTACTTC. This translates into CASSTRLADQETQYF.